Included here is one TCR beta chain sequence, with context. Produced via immunoSEQ multiplex PCR; TCRdb's table is partial and in-frame only. The sample has about 97,000 clones, approximately 90% seen once. This sample was included in a study of identifying expanded T cells in peripheral blood. The receptor's source is a person aged 18-69 years in good health. Sample: blood.

This CDR3 reads CASSPVASGYNEQFF. The CDR3, as DNA: TGTGCCAGCAGTCCGGTGGCCTCCGGCTACAATGAGCAGTTCTTC. V is TRBV28 and J is TRBJ2-1, with D hard to call. Germline values: CDR1 MDHEN, CDR2 SYDVKM. V lost 5 bases and J 3 bases, leaving 14 bases between the germline ends. This CDR3 is built from 15 residues.